This T cell receptor beta chain appears in the sequencing data of a study of T cell responses to AZD1222 COVID-19 vaccine. Study outcomes and limitations: Scientists sampled the repertoires only once the peak T cell response had passed.

Of note for this clone: What it binds is unknown.

The assay was immunoSEQ multiplex PCR, and TCRdb's table has in-frame clones only and misses some. The table shows around 95,000 clones, with about 87% occurring only once. Germline values: CDR1 MNHEY, CDR2 SVGAGI. The CDR3 covers 13 residues. Deletions cut 0 bases from V and 8 bases from J, with 8 bases between. The sequencing here drew on peripheral blood, taken on day 0 of AZD1222 vaccination. V usage is TRBV6-5 and J usage is TRBJ2-1; tentatively, D is TRBD2 (5 bases). The source is an adult in good health. CDR3 residues: CASSYSRVDEQFF. The CDR3 nucleotides are TGTGCCAGCAGTTACTCGCGGGTTGATGAGCAGTTCTTC.